The 3 T cell receptor beta chains reported below all come from one sample, sequenced in a study of response to subunit inactivated influenza vaccine. From the RT-PCR reads, TCRdb called clonotypes with MiXCR, one entry per CDR3 protein. The data contain hundreds of thousands of distinct CDR3 sequences, approximately 17% of them singletons. The starting material was PBMCs from blood, obtained 4 to 6 days after vaccination. Source of these receptors: a man between 45 and 60 years old who received an inactivated influenza vaccine.

This clonotype has more than one count but fewer than ten. The CDR3 reads CASSQRHPGALTDTQYF. CDR3 sequence (DNA): TGTGCCAGCAGCCAAAGGCATCCGGGGGCCCTCACAGATACGCAGTATTTT. V and J are TRBV3-1 and TRBJ2-3; possibly TRBD1 or TRBD2 for D (6 bases each). Trimming shortened V by 2 bases and J by 2 bases, and 17 bases separated the two germline ends. The CDR3 is made up of 17 amino acids. CDR1 LGHDT and CDR2 YNNKEL come from the germline V gene (reference sequence).

This clonotype showed up just a few times. V is TRBV27 and J is TRBJ1-5; tentatively, D is TRBD1 (6 bases). The CDR3 length is 13 residues. V was clipped by 5 bases and J by 11 bases, with 16 bases between them. The V gene's germline CDR1 is MNHEY and CDR2 SMNVEV (reference sequence). CDR3 sequence: CASSADRRGAQHF. DNA of the CDR3: TGTGCCAGCAGTGCAGACAGGAGAGGGGCCCAGCATTTT.

This clonotype has ten or more counts. The chain recombines TRBV6-1 with TRBJ1-2; TRBD1 matches at 7 bases. V lost 5 bases and J lost 4; bases outside the gene matches: 7. The V gene's germline CDR1 is MNHNS and CDR2 SASEGT. The CDR3 extends over 14 amino acids. The CDR3 coding sequence is TGTGCCAGCAGTCGGGACAGCCACTTCTATGGCTACACCTTC. This encodes CASSRDSHFYGYTF.